Below are 23 T cell receptor beta chains sequenced from a single sample in a study of Ad26.COV2.S vaccination and SARS-CoV-2 variants. Indicated treatment: some 20 received Ad26.COV2.S at low or high dose, single or two shots; about 5 received placebo; per-sample allocation not given. Samples analyzed were those drawn on day 63 after the first vaccine or placebo injection. Using immunoSEQ multiplex PCR, the repertoire was profiled, and TCRdb retains in-frame clones only, with some absent. Here the sample spans around 400,000 clones, roughly 90% being singletons. The material sequenced was peripheral blood, taken in a trial of Ad26.COV2.S vaccine versus placebo. These receptors were taken from a person between 18 and 60 years old who received the Ad26.COV2.S COVID-19 vaccine or a placebo.

This clone is a singleton in its sample. The chain links TRBV27 to TRBJ1-1, with a weak D call TRBD1 (5 bases). This CDR3 has 14 residues. Germline CDR1 is MNHEY and CDR2 is SMNVEV (reference sequence). The V and J ends lost 2 bases and 5 bases respectively, with 12 bases between them. CDR3 sequence (DNA): TGTGCCAGCAGTTTAGTCGGGGGAGATACTGAAGCTTTCTTT. This codes for CASSLVGGDTEAFF.

The chain uses TRBV5-1 and TRBJ2-2; 7 nucleotides agree with TRBD2. The germline gives CDR1 SGHRS, CDR2 YFSETQ. The CDR3 has 17 amino acids. With 6 bases clipped from V and 0 bases from J, the junction kept 11 bases outside the gene matches. The CDR3 here is CASNPPSGTTNTGELFF. The CDR3 DNA reads as TGCGCCAGCAACCCCCCGAGCGGGACCACGAACACCGGGGAGCTGTTTTTT.

V is TRBV5-1 and J is TRBJ1-4; weak D call: TRBD1 (6 bases). From germline, CDR1 is SGHRS and CDR2 YFSETQ. Trimming removed 3 bases from V and 5 bases from J, with 14 bases in between. This CDR3 spans 15 amino acids. The CDR3 here is CASSYQTGRNEKLFF. Written as DNA, the CDR3 is TGCGCCAGCAGCTACCAGACAGGAAGGAATGAAAAACTGTTTTTT.

This clone has a single count. V is TRBV5-1 and J is TRBJ1-1, with TRBD1 as a possible D gene (5 bases). In germline, CDR1 is SGHRS, CDR2 YFSETQ. V was clipped by 2 bases and J by 7 bases, with 12 bases between them. The CDR3 contains 13 residues. This CDR3 is CASSFPGLGEAFF. In DNA form, the CDR3 reads TGCGCCAGCAGCTTCCCGGGACTGGGTGAAGCTTTCTTT.

The gene calls are TRBV5-1 and TRBJ2-5; D ambiguous. Trimming pared 0 bases from V and 4 bases from J, leaving 7 bases between. Germline V gene sequence: CDR1 SGHRS, CDR2 YFSETQ. CDR3 size: 13 residues. DNA for the CDR3: TGCGCCAGCAGCTTGGCGCCACCAGAGACCCAGTACTTC. It encodes CASSLAPPETQYF.

Only one count was recorded for this clone. The chain is built from TRBV13 and TRBJ1-1; possibly TRBD1 for D (6 bases). Trimming stripped 7 bases from V and 0 bases from J, with 15 bases between. The CDR3 has 15 amino acids. CDR1 and CDR2 (germline): PRHDT, FYEKMQ (reference sequence). CDR3 amino acids: CASIVVGHLNTEAFF. Here the CDR3 DNA reads TGTGCCAGCATCGTTGTGGGACACTTGAACACTGAAGCTTTCTTT.

The chain couples TRBV6-6 to TRBJ1-1, with 7 bases aligning to TRBD1. Germline V gene data show CDR1 as MNHNY and CDR2 as SVGAGI (reference sequence). This CDR3 contains 14 residues. Trimming removed 6 bases from V and 4 bases from J; junction bases left unmatched: 8. CDR3 sequence (DNA): TGTGCCAGCAGGGTAACAGGGGCGGGCACTGAAGCTTTCTTT. As protein: CASRVTGAGTEAFF.

The chain links TRBV4-3 to TRBJ1-1; D gene unclear. V was clipped by 1 base and J by 3 bases, with 12 bases between them. The CDR3 has 15 residues. Germline CDR1 and CDR2: LGHNA and YSLEER. CDR3 loop: CASSQALRGDTEAFF. In DNA form, the CDR3 reads TGCGCCAGCAGCCAAGCCCTACGTGGTGACACTGAAGCTTTCTTT.

The J gene is TRBJ1-1, the V gene TRBV19, with TRBD1 identical over 7 bases. Germline assignment: CDR1 LNHDA and CDR2 SQIVND (reference sequence). Trimming removed 5 bases from V and 12 bases from J; junction bases left unmatched: 6. The CDR3 has 11 residues. CDR3 bases: TGTGCCAGTAGTCGGACAGGCTTGCCTTTCTTT. Translating gives CASSRTGLPFF.

The J gene is TRBJ2-5, the V gene TRBV2; 7 positions match TRBD1. The ends lost 11 bases at V and 4 bases at J; junction bases unmatched: 7. Germline V gene lookup returns CDR1 SNHLY and CDR2 FYNNEI. This CDR3 spans 12 amino acids. This CDR3 is CAYTGAGETQYF. CDR3 in DNA: TGTGCCTATACAGGGGCGGGAGAGACCCAGTACTTC. The full variable domain, in which reference TRBV2 and TRBJ2-5 provide the parts outside the CDR3, is EPEVTQTPSHQVTQMGQEVILRCVPISNHLYFYWYRQILGQKVEFLVSFYNNEISEKSEIFDDQFSVERPDGSNFTLKIRSTKLEDSAMYFCAYTGAGETQYFGPGTRLLVL.

Regarding this clone: Distinct nucleotide sequences in the sample also encode this CDR3. Here the CDR3 DNA reads TGTGCCAGCAGCTTGACAGGGGGAGACGAGCAGTACTTC. Amino acid sequence: CASSLTGGDEQYF. The chain couples TRBV5-4 to TRBJ2-7, with TRBD1 matching over 8 bases. The V gene's germline CDR1 is SGHNT and CDR2 YYREEE (reference sequence). Trimming cost V 1 base and J 5 bases; bases outside gene matches: 2. The CDR3 extends over 13 amino acids.

This clone turned up a few times. The rearrangement joins TRBV10-3 to TRBJ1-2, with D tentatively TRBD1 (5 bases). Trimming left V 2 bases short and J 6 bases short, with 16 bases between. Germline V gene lookup returns CDR1 ENHRY and CDR2 SYGVKD. The CDR3 loop spans 15 amino acids. CDR3 residues: CAISEVSGRRNGYTF. CDR3 in DNA: TGTGCCATCAGTGAGGTTTCAGGGAGGCGAAATGGCTACACCTTC.

This chain connects TRBV6-5 to TRBJ1-6, with D perhaps matching TRBD1 (6 bases). The V gene lost 6 bases and the J gene lost 6 bases, with 9 bases spanning the gap. CDR3 size: 13 residues. Germline V gene sequence: CDR1 MNHEY, CDR2 SVGAGI. Written as DNA, the CDR3 is TGTGCCAGCAGCGGACAGCCTAATTCACCCCTCCACTTT. Translation gives CASSGQPNSPLHF.

This rearrangement joins TRBV5-4 to TRBJ1-1, with 10 bases lining up with TRBD1. There are 16 residues in the CDR3. Trimming at V came to 5 bases and at J to 0 bases, leaving 7 bases not matched to a gene. CDR1 is SGHNT, CDR2 YYREEE, per germline (reference sequence). The CDR3 loop reads CASSPTGGLMNTEAFF. The CDR3 region has the DNA TGTGCCAGCAGTCCGACAGGGGGCCTCATGAACACTGAAGCTTTCTTT.

V and J are TRBV6-5 and TRBJ2-3; D is ambiguous. CDR3 length: 13 amino acids. Per the germline V gene, CDR1 is MNHEY and CDR2 is SVGAGI. V lost 8 bases and J 6 bases, leaving 15 bases between the germline ends. The CDR3 reads CASQIDYADTQYF. The CDR3, as DNA: TGTGCCAGCCAGATTGATTACGCGGATACGCAGTATTTT.

This clone was recorded only once. This chain connects TRBV3-1 (or the pseudogene TRBV3-2) to TRBJ2-1; the match to TRBD1 covers 8 bases. Germline trimming cut 2 bases from V and 5 bases from J; bases unmatched to any gene: 8. CDR1 is LGHDT, CDR2 YNNKEL, per germline (reference sequence). The CDR3 is 16 residues long. The CDR3 reads CASSQLIGQGHNEQFF. DNA of the CDR3: TGTGCCAGCAGCCAATTAATCGGACAGGGCCACAATGAGCAGTTCTTC.

The chain employs TRBV5-5 and TRBJ2-1, with 12 bases matching TRBD2. The CDR3 loop spans 15 amino acids. Germline CDR1 SGHKS, CDR2 YYEKEE (reference sequence). V dropped 4 bases and J dropped 8; count of bases not matched to a gene: 7. CDR3 protein: CASSPRLAGEDEQFF. The CDR3 DNA reads as TGTGCCAGCAGCCCGAGACTAGCGGGAGAGGATGAGCAGTTCTTC.

This chain joins TRBV19 and TRBJ2-7; 16 bases align to TRBD2. This CDR3 region has 14 residues. Trimming at V came to 5 bases and at J to 7 bases, leaving 2 bases not matched to a gene. The germline V gene encodes CDR1 LNHDA and CDR2 SQIVND (reference sequence). The CDR3 loop reads CASSGTSGRGEQYF. The CDR3 DNA reads TGTGCCAGTAGTGGGACTAGCGGGAGGGGTGAGCAGTACTTC.

V usage is TRBV7-2 and J usage is TRBJ1-5; D might be TRBD1 (5 bases). Germline assignment: CDR1 SGHTA and CDR2 FQGNSA. Trimming pared 5 bases from V and 4 bases from J, leaving 18 bases between. The length of the CDR3 is 16 residues. The CDR3 sequence: CASSLGMGLGNQPQHF. CDR3 sequence (DNA): TGTGCCAGCAGCCTTGGTATGGGACTTGGGAATCAGCCCCAGCATTTT.

The chain recombines TRBV7-2 with TRBJ2-1; D is unclear. This CDR3 is built from 16 residues. CDR1 and CDR2 from the germline V gene are SGHTA and FQGNSA. The ends were cut back, 0 bases at V and 2 bases at J, with 11 bases in the middle. The DNA for the CDR3 is TGTGCCAGCAGCTTAGCGCAGCGTACTACCTACAATGAGCAGTTCTTC. It is translated as CASSLAQRTTYNEQFF.

The chain joins TRBV7-8 to TRBJ1-5; the D gene is possibly TRBD1 (5 bases). The germline V gene has CDR1 SGHVS and CDR2 FQNEAQ. The length of the CDR3 is 15 residues. V shed 1 base and J shed 2 bases, with 9 bases lying between them. CDR3 bases: TGTGCCAGCAGCTTAGTTTCGGGGGGCAATCAGCCCCAGCATTTT. It encodes CASSLVSGGNQPQHF.

This chain joins TRBV15 and TRBJ2-7; D is possibly TRBD2 (6 bases). This CDR3 is 14 amino acids long. V was shortened by 3 bases and J by 2 bases, with 11 bases between the two germline ends. Germline values: CDR1 LNHNV, CDR2 YYDKDF (reference sequence). CDR3 residues: CATSRGGSPYEQYF. CDR3 bases: TGTGCCACCAGCAGGGGAGGAAGCCCCTACGAGCAGTACTTC.

This sequence joins TRBV29-1 and TRBJ1-6, with D unresolved. CDR3 length: 13 residues. The germline V gene encodes CDR1 SQVTM and CDR2 ANQGSEA. The V gene lost 7 bases and the J gene lost 7 bases, with 14 bases spanning the gap. CDR3 sequence: CSGSKDMNSPLHF. The CDR3 nucleotides read TGCAGCGGATCAAAGGATATGAATTCACCCCTCCACTTT.